This TCR beta chain was observed in a study of cytomegalovirus exposure and HLA in healthy donors. The PCR employed 60 Vbeta primers together with 13 Jbeta primers. Sequencing was performed with immunoSEQ multiplex PCR; in TCRdb, only in-frame clones are kept and a portion is missing. This table holds 150,000 to 200,000 clones, 80% found once. The V gene's germline CDR1 is SNHLY and CDR2 FYNNEI. Trimming removed 4 bases from V and 2 bases from J, with 5 bases in between. The CDR3 loop spans 12 amino acids. Though nominally healthy at sampling, donors likely had unrecorded immune exposures. This clone was seen only a few times. Its antigen is not known. Regarding the study as a whole: TCR beta chain V- and J-gene trimming was linked, in a later analysis, to a missense variant in DCLRE1C. Because they were indistinguishable, some V segments, including TRBV6-2 and TRBV6-3, were excluded. Per a prior analysis, the majority of TCR beta V segments were productive roughly 87% or roughly 30% of the time.

The V call is TRBV2, the J call TRBJ2-5; the D is unclear. The origin of this receptor is a woman aged 25-40 years in good health and CMV-seronegative. Sequenced sample: PBMCs. CDR3 sequence (DNA): TGTGCCAGCAGTGGTTCACAAGAGACCCAGTACTTC. Translated, it gives CASSGSQETQYF.